This T cell receptor beta chain comes out of a study of regulatory T cells in long-lasting Graves disease. Assembly of TCR beta libraries relied on iRepertoire HTBI primers together with Arm-PCR of CDR3 regions. TCRdb called the multiplex PCR reads again in MiXCR, with one record for every CDR3 protein. The sample includes a few hundred thousand distinct CDR3 sequences, roughly 14% of them seen just once. As for time point: newly diagnosed GD, antithyroid drugs for less than 3 months. After RNA was extracted from PBMCs, the TCR library was made from it. This clonotype has only a few counts. The J segment lost 5 bases and the V segment lost 0 bases, leaving 1 base of the junction unmatched. Germline CDR1 reads LGHNA; CDR2 reads YNFKEQ. CDR3 size: 16 residues. These data also featured in a second study, about T cells in Graves' hyperthyroidism and ophthalmopathy. Turning to that study: A set of HTBI primers served as the primers for a first-round RT-PCR of the TCR CDR3.

The chain employs TRBV4-2 and TRBJ2-1, with 13 bases matching TRBD2. The TCR was taken from a man aged 25-45 years with Graves disease. The input for sequencing was peripheral blood mononuclear cells (PBMCs), taken at new diagnosis, from a patient treated with antithyroid drugs. CDR3 DNA sequence: TGTGCCAGCAGCCAAGAGGGACTAGCGGGAAACAATGAGCAGTTCTTC. Protein product: CASSQEGLAGNNEQFF.